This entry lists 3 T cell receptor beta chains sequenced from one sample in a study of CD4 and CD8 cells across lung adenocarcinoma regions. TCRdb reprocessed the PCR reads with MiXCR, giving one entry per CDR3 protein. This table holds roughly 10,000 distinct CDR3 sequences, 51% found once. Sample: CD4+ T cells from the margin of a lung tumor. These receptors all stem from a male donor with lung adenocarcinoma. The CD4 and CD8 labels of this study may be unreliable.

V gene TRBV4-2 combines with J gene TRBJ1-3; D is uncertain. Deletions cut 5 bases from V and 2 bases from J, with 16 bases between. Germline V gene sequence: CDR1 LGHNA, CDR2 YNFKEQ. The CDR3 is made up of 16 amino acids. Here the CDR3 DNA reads TGTGCCAGCAGCTCGCTAAAGGGTGTTGCTGGAAACACCATATATTTT. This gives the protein CASSSLKGVAGNTIYF.

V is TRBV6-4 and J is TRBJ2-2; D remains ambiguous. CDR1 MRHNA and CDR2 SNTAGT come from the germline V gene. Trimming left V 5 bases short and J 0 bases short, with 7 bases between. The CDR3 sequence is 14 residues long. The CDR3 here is CASSPSSNTGELFF. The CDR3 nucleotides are TGTGCCAGCAGTCCGAGCTCGAACACCGGGGAGCTGTTTTTT.

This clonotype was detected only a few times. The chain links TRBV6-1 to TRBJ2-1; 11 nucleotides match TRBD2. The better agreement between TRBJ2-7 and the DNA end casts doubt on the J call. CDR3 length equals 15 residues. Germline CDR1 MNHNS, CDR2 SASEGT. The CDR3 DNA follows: TGTGCCAGCAGGAACGAGCTAGCGGGAGGCCCCCAGCAGTACTTC. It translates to CASRNELAGGPQQYF.